The 27 T cell receptor beta chains reported below all come from one sample, sequenced in a study of blood T cell repertoires in COVID-19. Libraries were prepared by immunoSEQ multiplex PCR; TCRdb keeps only in-frame clonotypes and omits some of them. The table includes under 200,000 clones, 89% detected once. Input material: PBMCs or T cells enriched from blood (not recorded which). These receptors were collected from a woman between 18 and 30 years old who had recovered from COVID-19.

The V call is TRBV5-1, the J call TRBJ1-1; the match to TRBD1 covers 7 bases. The CDR3 totals 14 residues. CDR1 is SGHRS and CDR2 is YFSETQ in the germline V gene. Trimming removed 2 bases from V and 4 bases from J; junction bases left unmatched: 5. CDR3 amino acids: CASSFEGAFTEAFF. CDR3 DNA sequence: TGCGCCAGCAGCTTTGAGGGGGCTTTCACTGAAGCTTTCTTT.

The rearrangement links TRBV3-1 (or the pseudogene TRBV3-2) to TRBJ1-4, with D perhaps matching TRBD1 (5 bases). Germline V lookup: CDR1 LGHDT, CDR2 YNNKEL (reference sequence). The CDR3 has 14 residues. The germline V and J ends were trimmed by 0 bases and 5 bases, with 7 bases remaining between them. The CDR3 here is CASSQEGGNEKLFF. For the CDR3, the DNA is TGTGCCAGCAGCCAAGAGGGGGGAAATGAAAAACTGTTTTTT.

The CDR3 coding sequence is TGCGCCAGCAGCTTGGTAGGAGACTCCTACAATGAGCAGTTCTTC. This translates into CASSLVGDSYNEQFF. This chain connects TRBV5-1 to TRBJ2-1; D remains unclear. The CDR3 has 15 amino acids. Germline V gives CDR1 SGHRS, CDR2 YFSETQ. V was shortened by 0 bases and J by 0 bases, with 7 bases between the two germline ends.

This chain joins TRBV28 and TRBJ1-1, with no clear D. CDR3 length: 14 residues. From germline, CDR1 is MDHEN and CDR2 SYDVKM. V lost 3 bases and J 3 bases, leaving 11 bases between the germline ends. The chain's CDR3 is CASSLPQSYTEAFF. In DNA, the CDR3 is TGTGCCAGCAGTTTGCCACAATCTTACACTGAAGCTTTCTTT. The full variable domain, in which reference TRBV28 and TRBJ1-1 provide the parts outside the CDR3, is DVKVTQSSRYLVKRTGEKVFLECVQDMDHENMFWYRQDPGLGLRLIYFSYDVKMKEKGDIPEGYSVSREKKERFSLILESASTNQTSMYLCASSLPQSYTEAFFGQGTRLTVV.

Only a few counts were recorded for this clone. The rearrangement joins TRBV19 to TRBJ1-3; 10 bases line up with TRBD1. The V gene's germline CDR1 is LNHDA and CDR2 SQIVND (reference sequence). J was trimmed by 6 bases and V by 6 bases; bases with no gene match: 5. The CDR3 runs 14 residues. The chain's CDR3 is CASRPGQGSNTIYF. Here the CDR3 DNA reads TGTGCCAGTAGACCGGGACAGGGGTCAAACACCATATATTTT.

V and J are TRBV6-5 and TRBJ1-5; tentatively, D is TRBD1 (5 bases). Germline-derived CDR1 and CDR2 are MNHEY and SVGAGI. The CDR3 length is 16 residues. Trimming stripped 4 bases from V and 0 bases from J, with 13 bases between. The CDR3: CASSLTARYSNQPQHF. The CDR3 nucleotides read TGTGCCAGCAGTTTGACAGCCAGATATAGCAATCAGCCCCAGCATTTT.

The chain uses TRBV5-6 and TRBJ1-3; D is unclear. Looked up from germline, CDR1 is SGHDT and CDR2 is YYEEEE. This CDR3 is 16 amino acids long. Trimming took off 3 bases at V and 4 bases at J, with 17 bases between the two ends. In nucleotides, the CDR3 is TGTGCCAGCAGCTCACGCCACCATGATCGGGGAAACACCATATATTTT. Translating gives CASSSRHHDRGNTIYF.

CDR3 loop: CSATKSSTDTQYF. The CDR3 DNA reads as TGCAGCGCTACAAAATCTAGCACAGATACGCAGTATTTT. The chain joins TRBV29-1 to TRBJ2-3; the D is unclear. The germline CDR1 and CDR2 sequences are SQVTM and ANQGSEA. Trimming pared 7 bases from V and 0 bases from J, leaving 11 bases between. The CDR3 has 13 residues.

This chain joins TRBV6-2 or TRBV6-3 and TRBJ2-1; 10 bases are a match to TRBD2. CDR3 size: 16 residues. Unmatched junction bases numbered 12, after V lost 5 bases and J lost 8 bases. CDR1 and CDR2 (germline): MNHEY, SVGEGT. The CDR3 is CASSQLIAGGRHEQFF. CDR3 sequence (DNA): TGTGCCAGCAGTCAATTGATAGCGGGGGGCAGGCATGAGCAGTTCTTC.

The rearrangement uses TRBV3-1 (or the pseudogene TRBV3-2) and TRBJ1-6; D gene ambiguous. CDR3 length: 13 amino acids. The V gene's germline CDR1 is LGHDT and CDR2 YNNKEL (reference sequence). With 1 base removed from V and 5 bases from J, the gap between germline ends came to 3 bases. CDR3 sequence: CASSQGDNSPLHF. The CDR3 bases are TGTGCCAGCAGCCAAGGAGATAATTCACCCCTCCACTTT.

The J gene is TRBJ2-2, the V gene TRBV6-4; TRBD2 aligns across 8 bases. The trim removed 10 bases at V and 6 bases at J, leaving 16 bases unmatched. The CDR3 extends over 16 amino acids. Per germline, CDR1 MRHNA and CDR2 SNTAGT. The CDR3 loop is CAIETQRGTKSGELFF. CDR3 sequence (DNA): TGTGCCATCGAAACCCAGCGGGGGACCAAATCCGGGGAGCTGTTTTTT.

This clone was recorded only once. The V and J genes are TRBV5-1 and TRBJ1-1; possibly TRBD1 for D (6 bases). The ends were cut back, 3 bases at V and 0 bases at J, with 21 bases in the middle. Germline lookup yields CDR1 SGHRS and CDR2 YFSETQ. This CDR3 region has 18 residues. This chain's CDR3 is CASSSRGAGAEVNTEAFF. In DNA form, the CDR3 reads TGCGCCAGCAGCTCGAGGGGTGCGGGGGCGGAGGTGAACACTGAAGCTTTCTTT.

The rearrangement joins TRBV6-5 to TRBJ2-3, with TRBD2 matching 13 bases. J gave up 6 bases and V 8 bases, and 5 bases lay outside the gene matches. The CDR3 consists of 14 residues. Germline values: CDR1 MNHEY, CDR2 SVGAGI. In DNA form, the CDR3 reads TGTGCCAGCCGAAGACTAGCGGGGGGTGATACGCAGTATTTT. Encoded protein: CASRRLAGGDTQYF.

The chain links TRBV6-5 to TRBJ1-1; maybe TRBD1 (5 bases). This CDR3 region has 15 residues. Germline V CDR1 and CDR2: MNHEY, SVGAGI. V gave up 0 bases and J gave up 1 base, with 9 bases separating them. In DNA, the CDR3 is TGTGCCAGCAGTTACTCGACAAGGGGGAACACTGAAGCTTTCTTT. This sequence encodes CASSYSTRGNTEAFF.

This rearrangement joins TRBV29-1 to TRBJ2-7, with D maybe TRBD2 (6 bases). V lost 3 bases and J lost 3, with 9 bases in between. CDR3 size: 12 residues. Germline V CDR1 and CDR2: SQVTM, ANQGSEA. This CDR3 is CSVEEGSYEQYF. Here the CDR3 DNA reads TGCAGCGTTGAGGAGGGTAGCTACGAGCAGTACTTC.

The chain links TRBV9 to TRBJ2-5, with a possible D match to TRBD1 (5 bases). With 0 bases removed from V and 4 bases from J, the gap between germline ends came to 19 bases. Germline V gives CDR1 SGDLS, CDR2 YYNGEE. This CDR3 contains 17 residues. CDR3 residues: CASSVGPQSGFGETQYF. Written as DNA, the CDR3 is TGTGCCAGCAGCGTAGGGCCTCAGTCAGGGTTCGGAGAGACCCAGTACTTC. The full variable domain, its missing parts supplied by reference TRBV9 and TRBJ2-5, is DSGVTQTPKHLITATGQRVTLRCSPRSGDLSVYWYQQSLDQGLQFLIQYYNGEERAKGNILERFSAQQFPDLHSELNLSSLELGDSALYFCASSVGPQSGFGETQYFGPGTRLLVL.

This rearrangement joins TRBV7-9 to TRBJ1-1; maybe TRBD1 (5 bases). Per the germline V gene, CDR1 is SEHNR and CDR2 is FQNEAQ (reference sequence). V lost 1 base and J 8 bases, leaving 14 bases between the germline ends. The CDR3 contains 14 residues. The CDR3 sequence: CASSLGPDGGEAFF. The DNA of the CDR3 is TGTGCCAGCAGCTTAGGACCCGACGGGGGAGAAGCTTTCTTT. The full variable domain, its missing parts supplied by reference TRBV7-9 and TRBJ1-1, is DTGVSQNPRHKITKRGQNVTFRCDPISEHNRLYWYRQTLGQGPEFLTYFQNEAQLEKSRLLSDRFSAERPKGSFSTLEIQRTEQGDSAMYLCASSLGPDGGEAFFGQGTRLTVV.

This rearrangement joins TRBV15 to TRBJ2-1, with TRBD2 identical over 10 bases. The trim removed 3 bases at V and 10 bases at J, leaving 6 bases unmatched. This CDR3 spans 14 amino acids. Germline V gene lookup returns CDR1 LNHNV and CDR2 YYDKDF (reference sequence). CDR3: CATSRSGGASEQFF. The CDR3 region has the DNA TGTGCCACCAGCAGGAGCGGGGGGGCGTCGGAGCAGTTCTTC.

V usage is TRBV30 and J usage is TRBJ1-5, with D possibly TRBD1 on 6 matching bases. Germline CDR1 and CDR2: GTSNPN and SVGIG (reference sequence). The CDR3 length is 12 residues. Trimming shortened V by 4 bases and J by 6 bases, and 10 bases separated the two germline ends. The DNA for the CDR3 is TGTGCCTGGAACAGGGCGGGTCAGCCCCAGCATTTT. Translating it yields CAWNRAGQPQHF. The entire variable domain, with the rest obtained from reference TRBV30 and TRBJ1-5, is as follows: SQTIHQWPATLVQPVGSPLSLECTVEGTSNPNLYWYRQAAGRGLQLLFYSVGIGQISSEVPQNLSASRPQDRQFILSSKKLLLSDSGFYLCAWNRAGQPQHFGDGTRLSIL.

This sequence joins TRBV20-1 and TRBJ2-1; 7 nucleotides line up with TRBD2. CDR3 length equals 15 residues. The junction had 9 bases not matched to a gene; V was cut back by 3 bases and J by 4 bases. The germline V gene encodes CDR1 DFQATT and CDR2 SNEGSKA (reference sequence). The CDR3 protein is CSASRRGTRYNEQFF. The DNA for the CDR3 is TGCAGTGCTAGTAGGCGGGGGACCCGATACAATGAGCAGTTCTTC.

The V gene is TRBV7-3, the J gene TRBJ2-3, with D possibly TRBD2 on 6 matching bases. Looked up from germline, CDR1 is SGHTA and CDR2 is FQGTGA. The CDR3 has 19 amino acids. Trimming took 5 bases from V and 4 from J, leaving 28 bases between them. The CDR3 DNA follows: TGTGCCAGCAGCCCCCGGGGGTCGCTCTCCTTCTCGGGGCCAGATACGCAGTATTTT. It is translated as CASSPRGSLSFSGPDTQYF.

The chain is built from TRBV7-6 and TRBJ1-3; tentatively, D is TRBD1 (5 bases). Trimming removed 2 bases from V and 0 bases from J, with 14 bases in between. The CDR3 has 17 residues. In germline, CDR1 is SGHVS, CDR2 FNYEAQ. The CDR3: CASSLLGQGSSGNTIYF. CDR3 DNA sequence: TGTGCCAGCAGCTTACTGGGGCAGGGATCCTCTGGAAACACCATATATTTT.

The chain uses TRBV7-3 and TRBJ2-3; 9 nucleotides align to TRBD1. CDR1 is SGHTA, CDR2 FQGTGA, per germline. V lost 4 bases, J lost 6 bases, and 8 bases stayed unmatched. The CDR3 extends over 15 amino acids. CDR3 region: CASSSTGTGLDTQYF. Written as DNA, the CDR3 is TGTGCCAGCAGCTCGACCGGGACAGGGTTGGATACGCAGTATTTT.

This chain joins TRBV29-1 and TRBJ2-3; 10 nucleotides match TRBD1. The CDR3 consists of 14 residues. The germline V gene has CDR1 SQVTM and CDR2 ANQGSEA. The V gene end was trimmed by 3 bases and the J gene end by 3 bases; junction bases not matched to a gene: 3. CDR3 sequence reads: CSVETGGVTDTQYF. The CDR3 DNA sequence: TGCAGCGTTGAGACAGGGGGCGTAACAGATACGCAGTATTTT.

The V and J genes are TRBV9 and TRBJ2-1; 9 nucleotides match TRBD2. J gave up 9 bases and V 0 bases, and 10 bases lay outside the gene matches. The CDR3 is made up of 16 amino acids. Germline V gene lookup returns CDR1 SGDLS and CDR2 YYNGEE. CDR3 DNA sequence: TGTGCCAGCAGCGTAGCTGGGCTAGCGGGGTATTCTGAGCAGTTCTTC. Translating it yields CASSVAGLAGYSEQFF.

V is TRBV28 and J is TRBJ1-1; D is possibly TRBD1 (6 bases). V was clipped by 5 bases and J by 8 bases, with 18 bases between them. This CDR3 region has 14 residues. CDR1 and CDR2 from the germline V gene are MDHEN and SYDVKM. The CDR3 sequence: CASSLLQGLGEAFF. CDR3 in DNA: TGTGCCAGCAGTCTACTCCAGGGGCTGGGGGAAGCTTTCTTT.

The chain uses TRBV28 and TRBJ2-1, with a possible D match to TRBD1 (6 bases). The CDR3 totals 14 residues. V lost 5 bases, J lost 7 bases, and 15 bases lay in between. Germline V CDR1 and CDR2: MDHEN, SYDVKM. In nucleotides, the CDR3 is TGTGCCAGCAGTCTCCACGGGACACCAAATGAGCAGTTCTTC. Its protein product is CASSLHGTPNEQFF.